One and the same sample provided the 3 T cell receptor beta chains below, sequenced in a study of blood T cell repertoires in COVID-19. The protocol was immunoSEQ multiplex PCR, while the TCRdb copy is restricted to in-frame clones and leaves out a portion. The table shows about 140,000 clones, with 84% occurring only once. The sample was peripheral blood. The receptors originated from a human donor in a cohort sampled during active COVID-19.

The CDR3 is CASSPQQGTGVYEQYF. CDR3 sequence (DNA): TGTGCCAGCAGCCCACAACAAGGGACAGGGGTCTACGAGCAGTACTTC. J is TRBJ2-7 and V is TRBV9, with TRBD1 matching over 10 bases. This CDR3 has 16 amino acids. Unmatched junction bases numbered 10, after V lost 4 bases and J lost 3 bases. Germline CDR1 is SGDLS and CDR2 is YYNGEE.

This rearrangement joins TRBV5-3 to TRBJ1-5, with 10 bases aligning to TRBD1. TRBV5-3 counts as an open reading frame of uncertain function. CDR3 length: 16 residues. With V trimmed by 2 bases and J by 5 bases, 7 bases remained unmatched. Here the CDR3 reads CARSFTGTGAYQPQHF. The CDR3 nucleotides read TGTGCCAGAAGCTTCACCGGGACAGGGGCGTATCAGCCCCAGCATTTT.

V usage is TRBV9 and J usage is TRBJ1-5; D is uncertain. CDR3 length: 14 amino acids. The ends were cut back, 4 bases at V and 0 bases at J, with 8 bases in the middle. The germline gives CDR1 SGDLS, CDR2 YYNGEE. The CDR3 is CASSPGNSNQPQHF. The CDR3 DNA follows: TGTGCCAGCAGCCCGGGAAATAGCAATCAGCCCCAGCATTTT.